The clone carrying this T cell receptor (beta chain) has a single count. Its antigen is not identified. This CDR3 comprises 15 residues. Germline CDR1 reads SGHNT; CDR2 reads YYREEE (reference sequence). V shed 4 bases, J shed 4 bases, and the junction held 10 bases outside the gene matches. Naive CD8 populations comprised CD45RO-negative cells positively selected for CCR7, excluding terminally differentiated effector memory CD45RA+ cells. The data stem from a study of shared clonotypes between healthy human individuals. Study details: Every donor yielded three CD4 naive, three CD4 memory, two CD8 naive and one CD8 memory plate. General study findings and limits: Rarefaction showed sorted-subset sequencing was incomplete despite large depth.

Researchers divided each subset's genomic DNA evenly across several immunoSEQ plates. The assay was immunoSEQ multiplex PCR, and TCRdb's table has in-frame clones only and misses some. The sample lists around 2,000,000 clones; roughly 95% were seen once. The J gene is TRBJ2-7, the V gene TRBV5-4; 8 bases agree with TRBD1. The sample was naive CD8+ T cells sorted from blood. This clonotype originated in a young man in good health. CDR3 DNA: TGTGCCAGCAGCCCGCAGGACAGGGTGGGTTACGAGCAGTACTTC. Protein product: CASSPQDRVGYEQYF.